A selection of T cell receptor beta chains follows, all from one sample in a study of early T cells in non-severe SARS-CoV-2 infection. TCRdb processed the 5' RACE reads anew with MiXCR; each CDR3 protein has one entry. The sample contains 75,000 or so distinct CDR3 sequences, 13% to 15% of which appear only once. Sequencing input: whole blood. The source of these receptors is an adult who was a healthcare worker with PCR-confirmed SARS-CoV-2 infection or an uninfected control (not recorded which). Each CDR3 is given with its conserved first and last residue. D genes are given only for firm matches. Not all rows give a size; the values are once, few, many and, for expanded clones, a class.

j_call | v_call | clone_size | d_call | cdr3_aa | cdr3_nt
TRBJ1-2 | TRBV6-5 | few | TRBD1 | CASSYSTGASGYTF | TGTGCCAGCAGTTACTCGACAGGGGCTTCTGGCTACACCTTC
TRBJ2-7 | TRBV19 | many | NA | CASSLTGYEQYF | TGTGCCAGTAGTCTCACAGGGTACGAGCAGTACTTC
TRBJ1-1 | TRBV28 | few | TRBD1 | CASTRDRGITEAFF | TGTGCCAGCACTCGGGACAGGGGGATCACTGAAGCTTTCTTT
TRBJ2-1 | TRBV6-6 | NA | TRBD2 | CASSLRLAGTNEQFF | TGTGCCAGCAGTTTGCGACTAGCGGGGACCAATGAGCAGTTCTTC
TRBJ2-5 | TRBV20-1 | NA | NA | CSAKRPGTRETQYF | TGCAGTGCTAAGAGGCCCGGGACGAGGGAGACCCAGTACTTC
TRBJ2-5 | TRBV6-6 | many | TRBD1 | CASSYRDREETQYF | TGTGCCAGCAGTTACCGGGACAGAGAAGAGACCCAGTACTTC
TRBJ2-1 | TRBV7-9 | few | NA | CASSSQGSPSLNEQFF | TGTGCCAGCAGCTCACAGGGCTCCCCTTCTTTGAATGAGCAGTTCTTC
TRBJ2-2 | TRBV27 | NA | TRBD2 | CASSLIAGVPGELFF | TGTGCCAGCAGTTTAATAGCGGGGGTCCCCGGGGAGCTGTTTTTT
TRBJ2-3 | TRBV3-1 | few | TRBD2 | CASRQGAGDTDTQYF | TGTGCCAGCAGGCAGGGAGCGGGGGACACAGATACGCAGTATTTT
TRBJ2-7 | TRBV6-6 | many | TRBD2 | CASSYGGVKSEQYF | TGTGCCAGCAGTTACGGGGGGGTCAAGTCCGAGCAGTACTTC
TRBJ1-6 | TRBV18 | few | TRBD1 | CASSPNRDRNSPLHF | TGTGCCAGCTCACCAAACCGGGACAGAAATTCACCCCTCCACTTT
TRBJ2-7 | TRBV6-1 | NA | TRBD1 | CASRKQDRETYEQYF | TGTGCCAGCAGGAAGCAGGACAGGGAGACCTACGAGCAGTACTTC
TRBJ2-7 | TRBV20-1 | NA | TRBD1 | CSANQAPGTGPYEQYF | TGCAGTGCTAATCAAGCCCCCGGGACAGGGCCCTACGAGCAGTACTTC
TRBJ1-4 | TRBV6-1 | NA | NA | CASSSLKNEKLFF | TGTGCCAGCAGTTCACTCAAGAATGAAAAACTGTTTTTT
TRBJ2-1 | TRBV29-1 | many | NA | CSVGQGTSEQFF | TGCAGCGTTGGGCAGGGAACAAGTGAGCAGTTCTTC
TRBJ2-5 | TRBV4-1 | few | NA | CASSLGHLEETQYF | TGCGCCAGCAGCCTGGGACATTTAGAAGAGACCCAGTACTTC
TRBJ1-1 | TRBV6-2/TRBV6-3 | few | NA | CASSHTSGQLNTEAFF | TGTGCCAGCAGTCACACCTCTGGACAGTTGAACACTGAAGCTTTCTTT
TRBJ2-2 | TRBV6-2/TRBV6-3 | few | NA | CASSYQGLETGELFF | TGTGCCAGCAGTTATCAGGGGCTGGAGACCGGGGAGCTGTTTTTT
TRBJ2-1 | TRBV5-1 | few | TRBD1 | CASSSGQGPYNEQFF | TGCGCCAGCAGCTCCGGACAGGGACCCTACAATGAGCAGTTCTTC
TRBJ2-1 | TRBV20-1 | few | NA | CSATRTTGLNEQFF | TGCAGTGCTACAAGGACCACAGGGCTTAATGAGCAGTTCTTC
TRBJ1-1 | TRBV5-1 | NA | NA | CASSLEVNTEAFF | TGCGCCAGCAGCTTGGAGGTGAACACTGAAGCTTTCTTT
TRBJ1-3 | TRBV6-6 | NA | NA | CASSQVGGGNTIYF | TGTGCCAGCAGCCAAGTGGGGGGTGGAAACACCATATATTTT
TRBJ2-7 | TRBV27 | NA | NA | CASSFGRSSYEQYF | TGTGCCAGCAGTTTCGGACGGAGCTCCTACGAGCAGTACTTC
TRBJ2-1 | TRBV6-1 | few | TRBD1 | CASTKGLDRPLNEQFF | TGTGCCAGCACCAAGGGATTGGACAGGCCATTAAATGAGCAGTTCTTC
TRBJ1-6 | TRBV30 | few | TRBD1 | CAWSKRGTGDSPLHF | TGTGCCTGGAGTAAAAGGGGGACAGGGGATTCACCCCTCCACTTT
TRBJ1-1 | TRBV2 | few | NA | CASSFSMGGTEAFF | TGTGCCAGCAGTTTCTCGATGGGGGGCACTGAAGCTTTCTTT
TRBJ2-3 | TRBV5-4 | many | TRBD1 | CASSYGTASTDTQYF | TGTGCCAGCAGCTACGGGACAGCTAGCACAGATACGCAGTATTTT
TRBJ2-5 | TRBV28 | NA | NA | CASTGPQETQYF | TGTGCCAGCACAGGCCCGCAAGAGACCCAGTACTTC
TRBJ1-6 | TRBV6-5 | few | NA | CAVGGTSLNSPLHF | TGTGCCGTTGGCGGGACTAGCCTTAATTCACCCCTCCACTTT
TRBJ1-2 | TRBV28 | few | NA | CASSFFREGYTF | TGTGCCAGCAGTTTTTTCAGGGAGGGCTACACCTTC